These T cell receptor beta chains were read from a single sample in a study of T-cell memory formation after mild COVID-19. TCRdb reanalysed the 5' RACE reads using MiXCR and keeps one entry per CDR3 protein. The sample shows roughly 560,000 distinct CDR3 sequences, roughly 22% of them seen only once. The sequenced sample was PBMCs or a T cell subset sorted from them (not recorded which). The origin of the receptors is an adult woman who had mild COVID-19 (a few samples of this study predate the infection). Cell type and time point are not known. Each CDR3 is given with its conserved first and last residue. Fields, in order: V gene, clone size, J gene, D gene, CDR3 protein, CDR3 DNA. The D gene is left open where the match is weak. Size is stated for part of the rows, as once, few or many counts, or as a class when the clone is expanded.

V gene: TRBV20-1; clone size: .; J gene: TRBJ2-1; D gene: TRBD1; CDR3 protein: CSASRDRVLGEQFF; CDR3 DNA: TGCAGTGCTAGCCGGGACAGGGTTCTTGGTGAGCAGTTCTTC
V gene: TRBV6-5; clone size: .; J gene: TRBJ2-2; D gene: .; CDR3 protein: CASSYAGWNTGELFF; CDR3 DNA: TGTGCCAGCAGTTACGCAGGGTGGAACACCGGGGAGCTGTTTTTT
V gene: TRBV5-1; clone size: few; J gene: TRBJ1-6; D gene: TRBD1; CDR3 protein: CASSRDPSGGDSPLHF; CDR3 DNA: TGCGCCAGCAGCAGGGATCCATCAGGGGGAGATTCACCCCTCCACTTT
V gene: TRBV4-1; clone size: few; J gene: TRBJ2-3; D gene: TRBD2; CDR3 protein: CASSQTAGSRTDTQYF; CDR3 DNA: TGCGCCAGCAGCCAAACAGCGGGGTCCCGCACAGATACGCAGTATTTT
V gene: TRBV27; clone size: few; J gene: TRBJ1-1; D gene: .; CDR3 protein: CASSFRQAREAFF; CDR3 DNA: TGTGCCAGCAGTTTCCGACAGGCAAGGGAAGCTTTCTTT
V gene: TRBV29-1; clone size: few; J gene: TRBJ1-4; D gene: .; CDR3 protein: CSVFYETNEKLFF; CDR3 DNA: TGCAGCGTCTTTTACGAGACAAATGAAAAACTGTTTTTT
V gene: TRBV5-1; clone size: few; J gene: TRBJ1-3; D gene: .; CDR3 protein: CASSPGMGNTIYF; CDR3 DNA: TGCGCCAGCAGCCCGGGTATGGGAAACACCATATATTTT
V gene: TRBV30; clone size: few; J gene: TRBJ1-1; D gene: .; CDR3 protein: CAWSGGQGQNTEAFF; CDR3 DNA: TGTGCCTGGAGTGGCGGTCAGGGGCAGAACACTGAAGCTTTCTTT
V gene: TRBV6-5; clone size: .; J gene: TRBJ2-7; D gene: .; CDR3 protein: CASTLRGGRGEDEQYF; CDR3 DNA: TGTGCCAGCACCCTACGGGGAGGCAGGGGGGAGGACGAGCAGTACTTC
V gene: TRBV6-5; clone size: .; J gene: TRBJ2-2; D gene: .; CDR3 protein: CASSYSGGELFF; CDR3 DNA: TGTGCCAGCAGTTACTCGGGCGGGGAGCTGTTTTTT
V gene: TRBV12-3/TRBV12-4; clone size: .; J gene: TRBJ1-5; D gene: .; CDR3 protein: CASSPRPNYQPQHF; CDR3 DNA: TGTGCCAGCAGTCCCCGACCAAATTATCAGCCCCAGCATTTT
V gene: TRBV3-1; clone size: few; J gene: TRBJ2-1; D gene: TRBD2; CDR3 protein: CASSRGLAGPSSYNEQFF; CDR3 DNA: TGTGCCAGCAGCCGGGGACTAGCGGGACCAAGCTCCTACAATGAGCAGTTCTTC
V gene: TRBV5-1; clone size: .; J gene: TRBJ2-5; D gene: .; CDR3 protein: CASSSSFRGDQETQYF; CDR3 DNA: TGCGCCAGCAGCTCCTCCTTTAGGGGAGACCAAGAGACCCAGTACTTC
V gene: TRBV3-1; clone size: few; J gene: TRBJ2-3; D gene: .; CDR3 protein: CASSRRTGPRDTQYF; CDR3 DNA: TGTGCCAGCAGCCGACGAACGGGGCCGAGAGATACGCAGTATTTT
V gene: TRBV10-3; clone size: .; J gene: TRBJ1-2; D gene: .; CDR3 protein: CAISGDTGANYGYTF; CDR3 DNA: TGTGCCATCAGTGGGGACACCGGAGCTAACTATGGCTACACCTTC
V gene: TRBV29-1; clone size: few; J gene: TRBJ2-1; D gene: .; CDR3 protein: CSVPHSGTAYNEQFF; CDR3 DNA: TGCAGCGTGCCTCACTCCGGGACTGCTTACAATGAGCAGTTCTTC
V gene: TRBV5-1; clone size: .; J gene: TRBJ1-1; D gene: TRBD1; CDR3 protein: CASSLVYRGRNTEAFF; CDR3 DNA: TGCGCCAGCAGCTTGGTCTACAGGGGGAGGAACACTGAAGCTTTCTTT
V gene: TRBV15; clone size: .; J gene: TRBJ2-3; D gene: TRBD2; CDR3 protein: CATSRGTSGTTDTQYF; CDR3 DNA: TGTGCCACCAGCAGAGGGACTAGCGGAACCACAGATACGCAGTATTTT
V gene: TRBV3-1; clone size: few; J gene: TRBJ2-5; D gene: .; CDR3 protein: CASSLKGSRETQYF; CDR3 DNA: TGTGCCAGCAGCCTCAAGGGGTCCCGAGAGACCCAGTACTTC
V gene: TRBV25-1; clone size: many; J gene: TRBJ2-4; D gene: TRBD2; CDR3 protein: CASSVASGRARNIQYF; CDR3 DNA: TGTGCCAGCAGTGTGGCTAGCGGGAGGGCCCGGAACATTCAGTACTTC
V gene: TRBV7-6; clone size: .; J gene: TRBJ2-7; D gene: .; CDR3 protein: CASSYQWGGGNF; CDR3 DNA: .
V gene: TRBV5-1; clone size: .; J gene: TRBJ1-5; D gene: .; CDR3 protein: CASSADSHNQPQHF; CDR3 DNA: TGCGCCAGCAGCGCTGACAGCCACAATCAGCCCCAGCATTTT
V gene: TRBV10-3; clone size: many; J gene: TRBJ2-2; D gene: .; CDR3 protein: CAISERGSPTGELFF; CDR3 DNA: TGTGCCATCAGTGAAAGGGGATCACCGACCGGGGAGCTGTTTTTT
V gene: TRBV11-2; clone size: many; J gene: TRBJ2-1; D gene: .; CDR3 protein: CASSFESFSLLSSVRNEQFF; CDR3 DNA: TGTGCCAGCAGCTTCGAGTCATTCTCTTTATTGTCTTCGGTTCGTAATGAGCAGTTCTTC
V gene: TRBV3-1; clone size: .; J gene: TRBJ2-1; D gene: TRBD1; CDR3 protein: CASSSRDRVRGPNEQFF; CDR3 DNA: TGTGCCAGCAGCTCCCGGGACAGGGTTCGAGGTCCAAATGAGCAGTTCTTC
V gene: TRBV5-1; clone size: many; J gene: TRBJ1-1; D gene: .; CDR3 protein: CASSTQVNTEAFF; CDR3 DNA: TGTGCCAGCAGCACCCAGGTGAACACTGAAGCTTTCTTT
V gene: TRBV20-1; clone size: .; J gene: TRBJ1-3; D gene: .; CDR3 protein: CSARDPSGNTIYF; CDR3 DNA: TGCAGTGCTAGAGATCCCTCGGGGAACACCATATATTTT
V gene: TRBV12-3/TRBV12-4; clone size: .; J gene: TRBJ2-1; D gene: .; CDR3 protein: CASRTGSDNEQFF; CDR3 DNA: TGTGCCAGCAGAACCGGGTCAGACAATGAGCAGTTCTTC
V gene: TRBV5-4; clone size: .; J gene: TRBJ2-1; D gene: TRBD2; CDR3 protein: CASSFGGYYNEQFF; CDR3 DNA: TGTGCCAGCAGCTTCGGGGGGTATTACAATGAGCAGTTCTTC
V gene: TRBV7-9; clone size: few; J gene: TRBJ2-5; D gene: .; CDR3 protein: CASNPRGAGTETQYF; CDR3 DNA: TGTGCCAGCAACCCTAGGGGAGCAGGGACGGAGACCCAGTACTTC
V gene: TRBV4-3; clone size: .; J gene: TRBJ1-1; D gene: .; CDR3 protein: CASSQVGSPHTEAFF; CDR3 DNA: TGCGCCAGCAGCCAAGTGGGAAGTCCCCACACTGAAGCTTTCTTT
V gene: TRBV7-9; clone size: many; J gene: TRBJ2-3; D gene: TRBD2; CDR3 protein: CASSLVGGEAGNTQYF; CDR3 DNA: TGTGCCAGCAGCTTAGTCGGCGGGGAAGCGGGGAATACGCAGTATTTT
V gene: TRBV29-1; clone size: .; J gene: TRBJ2-5; D gene: .; CDR3 protein: CSTFSRPWETQYF; CDR3 DNA: TGCAGCACCTTTTCGAGGCCGTGGGAGACCCAGTACTTC
V gene: TRBV20-1; clone size: .; J gene: TRBJ2-7; D gene: .; CDR3 protein: CSASRALTALSEQYF; CDR3 DNA: TGCAGTGCTAGTCGAGCCCTTACCGCCCTCTCCGAGCAGTACTTC
V gene: TRBV7-9; clone size: .; J gene: TRBJ1-2; D gene: .; CDR3 protein: CASSLTPDGYTF; CDR3 DNA: TGTGCCAGCAGCCTGACTCCGGATGGCTACACCTTC
V gene: TRBV5-5; clone size: .; J gene: TRBJ2-1; D gene: TRBD2; CDR3 protein: CASMRLAGGYNEQFF; CDR3 DNA: TGTGCCAGCATGAGACTAGCGGGGGGTTACAATGAGCAGTTCTTC
V gene: TRBV7-6; clone size: .; J gene: TRBJ1-2; D gene: .; CDR3 protein: CASSPIYGYTF; CDR3 DNA: TGTGCCAGCAGTCCAATCTATGGCTACACCTTC
V gene: TRBV21-1; clone size: few; J gene: TRBJ2-6; D gene: .; CDR3 protein: CASSNIVGTYSGANVLTF; CDR3 DNA: TGTGCCAGCAGCAATATCGTGGGGACCTATTCTGGGGCCAACGTCCTGACTTTC
V gene: TRBV7-9; clone size: few; J gene: TRBJ2-5; D gene: .; CDR3 protein: CASTQPRAQETQYF; CDR3 DNA: TGTGCCAGCACCCAGCCCAGGGCCCAAGAGACCCAGTACTTC
V gene: TRBV6-1; clone size: few; J gene: TRBJ1-2; D gene: TRBD1; CDR3 protein: CASSERGLDYGYTF; CDR3 DNA: TGTGCCAGCAGTGAAAGGGGGCTGGACTATGGCTACACCTTC
V gene: TRBV12-3/TRBV12-4; clone size: .; J gene: TRBJ2-5; D gene: .; CDR3 protein: CASRDLKGGETQYF; CDR3 DNA: TGTGCCAGCAGGGACTTAAAGGGGGGAGAGACCCAGTACTTC
V gene: TRBV20-1; clone size: .; J gene: TRBJ1-6; D gene: TRBD1; CDR3 protein: CSAPGLTGGSPLHF; CDR3 DNA: TGCAGTGCCCCCGGACTAACAGGGGGTTCACCCCTCCACTTT
V gene: TRBV20-1; clone size: few; J gene: TRBJ2-7; D gene: .; CDR3 protein: CSARDPRTVGVEQYF; CDR3 DNA: TGCAGTGCTAGAGATCCTAGGACAGTAGGTGTAGAGCAGTACTTC
V gene: TRBV5-1; clone size: .; J gene: TRBJ1-1; D gene: TRBD1; CDR3 protein: CASSPDRGLGTEAFF; CDR3 DNA: TGCGCCAGCAGCCCGGACAGGGGGCTAGGGACTGAAGCTTTCTTT
V gene: TRBV5-6; clone size: few; J gene: TRBJ2-1; D gene: .; CDR3 protein: CASSLPTLGDLRSYNEQFF; CDR3 DNA: TGTGCCAGCAGCTTGCCAACTTTGGGTGACCTGAGGTCCTACAATGAGCAGTTCTTC
V gene: TRBV5-1; clone size: .; J gene: TRBJ2-6; D gene: .; CDR3 protein: CASSLEWSAGANVLTF; CDR3 DNA: TGCGCCAGCAGCTTGGAATGGAGTGCTGGGGCCAACGTCCTGACTTTC
V gene: TRBV15; clone size: .; J gene: TRBJ2-1; D gene: .; CDR3 protein: CATSRDNRLGQQFF; CDR3 DNA: TGTGCCACCAGCAGAGATAACAGGTTGGGCCAGCAGTTCTTC
V gene: TRBV3-1; clone size: .; J gene: TRBJ2-2; D gene: .; CDR3 protein: CASRKRQHANTGELFF; CDR3 DNA: TGTGCCAGCAGGAAAAGGCAACACGCGAACACCGGGGAGCTGTTTTTT
V gene: TRBV24-1; clone size: .; J gene: TRBJ2-1; D gene: .; CDR3 protein: CATRRQGGSDEQFF; CDR3 DNA: TGTGCCACCAGAAGACAGGGAGGGTCGGATGAGCAGTTCTTC
V gene: TRBV7-9; clone size: .; J gene: TRBJ2-7; D gene: TRBD1; CDR3 protein: CASSSVTWTETGGSLDEQYF; CDR3 DNA: TGTGCCAGCAGCTCAGTAACCTGGACCGAGACAGGGGGCTCTCTAGACGAGCAGTACTTC
V gene: TRBV5-1; clone size: few; J gene: TRBJ1-2; D gene: TRBD1; CDR3 protein: CASSIGQGPTYGYTF; CDR3 DNA: TGCGCCAGCAGCATCGGACAGGGTCCGACCTATGGCTACACCTTC
V gene: TRBV6-6; clone size: few; J gene: TRBJ2-3; D gene: .; CDR3 protein: CASSYSEGGRGAAGDTQYF; CDR3 DNA: TGTGCCAGCAGTTACTCGGAGGGAGGACGGGGGGCCGCGGGAGATACCCAGTATTTT
V gene: TRBV12-3/TRBV12-4; clone size: many; J gene: TRBJ2-2; D gene: TRBD1; CDR3 protein: CASSLGQGAGTGELFF; CDR3 DNA: TGTGCCAGCAGCCTCGGGCAGGGGGCCGGCACCGGGGAGCTGTTTTTT